The clone carrying this T cell receptor (beta chain) has just a few counts. Assembly of TCR beta libraries relied on iRepertoire HTBI primers together with Arm-PCR of CDR3 regions. Source study methods: Identified across the samples were 60 to 70 TRBV segments and about 15 TRBJ segments. TCRdb passed the multiplex PCR reads through MiXCR, listing each CDR3 protein once. The authors' filters were not applied to this entry. The data hold over 500,000 distinct CDR3 sequences, with less than 20% observed a single time. This specimen belongs to a study of regulatory T cells in long-lasting Graves disease. Germline CDR1 is SGHRS and CDR2 is YFSETQ. CDR3 size: 16 residues. The junction had 11 bases not matched to a gene; V was cut back by 4 bases and J by 4 bases. Described time point: newly diagnosed GD, antithyroid drugs for less than 3 months. From PBMCs, RNA was extracted and then used to make the TCR library.

Separately, the same data were catalogued under a study of T cells in Graves' hyperthyroidism and ophthalmopathy.

This specimen consisted of peripheral blood mononuclear cells (PBMCs), obtained at new diagnosis, from a patient treated with antithyroid drugs. This TCR was recovered from a woman aged 25-40 years with Graves disease. The chain combines TRBV5-1 with TRBJ1-1; 9 nucleotides line up with TRBD1. This chain's CDR3 is CASSEVDRGGGTEAFF. The DNA of the CDR3 is TGCGCCAGCAGCGAGGTAGACAGGGGGGGCGGCACTGAAGCTTTCTTT.